The rows below give T cell receptor beta chains drawn from one sample of a study of T-cell reconstitution after alpha-beta-depleted transplantation in children. TCRdb re-called the PCR reads with MiXCR, one entry per CDR3 protein. This table holds roughly 400,000 distinct CDR3 sequences, about a fifth found once. The source was PBMCs from the stem cell graft donor, collected from the stem cell graft. The receptors shown here come from a human donor who donated a stem cell graft to a child with acute myeloid leukemia. The CDR3 runs from the conserved cysteine through the conserved F or W. A D gene is named only where the DNA matches it firmly. Clone sizes are given selectively: once, few, many, or a class where the clone is expanded.

J	size	D	V	DNA	CDR3
TRBJ1-1	-	-	TRBV7-9	TGTGCCAGCAGCTTAGCCTTCGAGGCTTTCTTT	CASSLAFEAFF
TRBJ2-7	few	TRBD2	TRBV10-3	TGTGCCATCAGAGGATCCTTGGGGGGGAGCTCCTACGAGCAGTACTTC	CAIRGSLGGSSYEQYF
TRBJ2-7	-	TRBD1	TRBV28	TGTGCCAGCAGTTTATGGGGGACAGAGGACTACGAGCAGTACTTC	CASSLWGTEDYEQYF
TRBJ2-3	-	TRBD2	TRBV7-8	TGTGCCAGCAGCCTCATAGGAGGACTAGCGGGAGAAATGGATACGCAGTATTTT	CASSLIGGLAGEMDTQYF
TRBJ2-1	few	TRBD2	TRBV6-4	TGTGCCAGCAGTGACAAAGCGGGAAGCTACAATGAGCAGTTCTTC	CASSDKAGSYNEQFF
TRBJ2-7	many	TRBD2	TRBV4-3	TGCGCCAGCAGCCAGGGACTAGCGGCGTTCGAGCAGTACTTC	CASSQGLAAFEQYF
TRBJ2-3	many	-	TRBV7-3	TGTGCCAGCAGCCCGGGCCATTCCACAGATACGCAGTATTTT	CASSPGHSTDTQYF
TRBJ2-7	many	-	TRBV20-1	TGCAGTGCTACCTCAGAGTTGTACGAGCAGTACTTC	CSATSELYEQYF
TRBJ2-4	few	-	TRBV4-1	TGCGCCAGCAGCCAAGGGACCCCAAACATTCAGTACTTC	CASSQGTPNIQYF
TRBJ1-2	few	TRBD1	TRBV12-3/TRBV12-4	TGTGCCAGCAGTTTGGGACAGGCTGGCTACACCTTC	CASSLGQAGYTF